The sequence of this T cell receptor beta chain was determined in a study of T-cell reconstitution after alpha-beta-depleted transplantation in children. General study points: A year had passed since transplant, and T-cell counts and diversity by then came mostly from newly produced T cells.

Germline trimming cut 2 bases from V and 7 bases from J; bases unmatched to any gene: 9. The CDR3 length is 15 residues. On this clonotype: Its antigen is still unknown.

Unique molecular identifiers were built into the TCRbeta library. Using its own MiXCR run on the PCR reads, TCRdb lists one record per CDR3 protein. The sample carries roughly 420,000 distinct CDR3 sequences, 15% to 20% recorded once. This sequence was found in a boy under two years old who had a stem cell transplant for Wiskott-Aldrich syndrome, so the T cells may come from the graft donor. This specimen was PBMCs, mostly from graft donor cells, taken 360 days after TCRalphabeta/CD19-depleted stem cell transplant. The chain recombines TRBV12-3 or TRBV12-4 with TRBJ1-2, with TRBD1 matching over 8 bases. CDR3 DNA sequence: TGTGCCAGCAGTTTATCCCTCAGGGGGCAGGGTGGCTACACCTTC. Amino acids: CASSLSLRGQGGYTF.